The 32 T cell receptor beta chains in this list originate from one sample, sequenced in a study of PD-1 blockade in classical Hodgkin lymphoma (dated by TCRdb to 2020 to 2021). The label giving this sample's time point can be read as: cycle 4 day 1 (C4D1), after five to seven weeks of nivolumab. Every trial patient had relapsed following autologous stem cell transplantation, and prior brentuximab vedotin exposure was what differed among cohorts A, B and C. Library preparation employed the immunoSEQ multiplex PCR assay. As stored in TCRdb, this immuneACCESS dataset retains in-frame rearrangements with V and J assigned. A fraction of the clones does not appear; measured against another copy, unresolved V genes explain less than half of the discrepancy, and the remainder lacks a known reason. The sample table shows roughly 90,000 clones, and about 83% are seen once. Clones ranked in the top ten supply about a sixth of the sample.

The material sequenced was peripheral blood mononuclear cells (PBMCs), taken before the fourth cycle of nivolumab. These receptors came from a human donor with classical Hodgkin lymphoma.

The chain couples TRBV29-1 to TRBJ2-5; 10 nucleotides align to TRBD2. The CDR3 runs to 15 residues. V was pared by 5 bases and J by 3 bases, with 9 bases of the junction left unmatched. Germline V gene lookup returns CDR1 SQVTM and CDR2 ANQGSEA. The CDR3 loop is CSVSSSGRREETQYF. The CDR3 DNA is TGCAGCGTTTCTTCTAGCGGGAGAAGAGAAGAGACCCAGTACTTC.

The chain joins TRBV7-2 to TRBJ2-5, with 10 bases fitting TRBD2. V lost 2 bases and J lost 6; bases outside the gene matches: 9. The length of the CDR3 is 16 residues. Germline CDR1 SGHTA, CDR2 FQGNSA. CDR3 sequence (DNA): TGTGCCAGCAGCTTATCTCTAGCGGGAGCGGGGCAGACCCAGTACTTC. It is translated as CASSLSLAGAGQTQYF.

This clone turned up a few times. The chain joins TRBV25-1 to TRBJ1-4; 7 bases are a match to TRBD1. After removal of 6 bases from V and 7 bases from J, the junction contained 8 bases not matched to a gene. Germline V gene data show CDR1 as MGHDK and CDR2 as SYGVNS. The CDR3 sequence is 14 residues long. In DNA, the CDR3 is TGTGCCAGCAGCGAGACAGGGCTGGGTGAAAAACTGTTTTTT. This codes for CASSETGLGEKLFF. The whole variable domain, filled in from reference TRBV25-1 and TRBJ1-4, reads EADIYQTPRYLVIGTGKKITLECSQTMGHDKMYWYQQDPGMELHLIHYSYGVNSTEKGDLSSESTVSRIRTEHFPLTLESARPSHTSQYLCASSETGLGEKLFFGSGTQLSVL.

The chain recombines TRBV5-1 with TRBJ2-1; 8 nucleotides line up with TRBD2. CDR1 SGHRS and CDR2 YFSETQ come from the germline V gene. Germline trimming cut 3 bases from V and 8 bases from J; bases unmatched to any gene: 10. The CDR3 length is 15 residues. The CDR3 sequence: CASSSLGLGQDEQFF. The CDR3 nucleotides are TGCGCCAGCAGCTCCTTGGGACTAGGGCAGGATGAGCAGTTCTTC.

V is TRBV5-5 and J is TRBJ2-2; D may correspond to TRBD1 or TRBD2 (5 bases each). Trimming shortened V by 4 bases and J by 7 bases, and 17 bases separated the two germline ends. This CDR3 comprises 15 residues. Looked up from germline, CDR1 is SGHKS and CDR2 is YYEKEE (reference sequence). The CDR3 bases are TGTGCCAGCAGCCGGGGACCGGCTTACGGCGGGGAGCTGTTTTTT. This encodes CASSRGPAYGGELFF. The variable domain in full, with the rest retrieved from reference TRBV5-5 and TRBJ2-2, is DAGVTQSPTHLIKTRGQQVTLRCSPISGHKSVSWYQQVLGQGPQFIFQYYEKEERGRGNFPDRFSARQFPNYSSELNVNALLLGDSALYLCASSRGPAYGGELFFGEGSRLTVL.

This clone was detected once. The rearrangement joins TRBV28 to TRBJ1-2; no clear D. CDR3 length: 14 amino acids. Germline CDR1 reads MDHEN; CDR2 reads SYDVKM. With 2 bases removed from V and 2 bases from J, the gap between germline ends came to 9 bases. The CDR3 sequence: CASSLGPPNYGYTF. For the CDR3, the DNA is TGTGCCAGCAGTTTAGGACCGCCGAACTATGGCTACACCTTC.

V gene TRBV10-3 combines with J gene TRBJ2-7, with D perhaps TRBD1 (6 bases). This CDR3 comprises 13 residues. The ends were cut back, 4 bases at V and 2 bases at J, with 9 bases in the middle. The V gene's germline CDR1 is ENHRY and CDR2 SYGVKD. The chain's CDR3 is CAISASGAYEQYF. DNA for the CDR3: TGTGCCATCAGTGCTTCAGGGGCCTACGAGCAGTACTTC.

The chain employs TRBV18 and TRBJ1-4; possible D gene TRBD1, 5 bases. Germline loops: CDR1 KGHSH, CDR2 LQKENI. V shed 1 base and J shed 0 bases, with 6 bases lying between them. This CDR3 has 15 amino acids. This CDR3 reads CASSPRGATNEKLFF. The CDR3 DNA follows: TGTGCCAGCTCACCACGGGGGGCAACTAATGAAAAACTGTTTTTT.

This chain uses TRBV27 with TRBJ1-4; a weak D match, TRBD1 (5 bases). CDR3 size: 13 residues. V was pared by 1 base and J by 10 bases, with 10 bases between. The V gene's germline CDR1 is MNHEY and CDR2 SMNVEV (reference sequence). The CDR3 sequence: CASSLFRQGKLFF. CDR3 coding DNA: TGTGCCAGCAGTTTATTCCGCCAGGGAAAACTGTTTTTT. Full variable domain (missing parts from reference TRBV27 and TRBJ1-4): EAQVTQNPRYLITVTGKKLTVTCSQNMNHEYMSWYRQDPGLGLRQIYYSMNVEVTDKGDVPEGYKVSRKEKRNFPLILESPSPNQTSLYFCASSLFRQGKLFFGSGTQLSVL.

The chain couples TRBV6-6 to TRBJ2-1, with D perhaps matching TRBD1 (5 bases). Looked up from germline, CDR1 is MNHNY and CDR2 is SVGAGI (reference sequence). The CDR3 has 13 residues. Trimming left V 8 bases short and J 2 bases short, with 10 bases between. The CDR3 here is CASGQGPYNEQFF. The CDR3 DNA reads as TGTGCCAGCGGGCAGGGCCCCTACAATGAGCAGTTCTTC.

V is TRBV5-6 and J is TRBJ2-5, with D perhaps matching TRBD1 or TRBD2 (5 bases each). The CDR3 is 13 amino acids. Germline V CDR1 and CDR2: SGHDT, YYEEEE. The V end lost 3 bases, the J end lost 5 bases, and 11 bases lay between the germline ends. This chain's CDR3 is CASSWMGVETQYF. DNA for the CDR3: TGTGCCAGCAGCTGGATGGGGGTGGAGACCCAGTACTTC.

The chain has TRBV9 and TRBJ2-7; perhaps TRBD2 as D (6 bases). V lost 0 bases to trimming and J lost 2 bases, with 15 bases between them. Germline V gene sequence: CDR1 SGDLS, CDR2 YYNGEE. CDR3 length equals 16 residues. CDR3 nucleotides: TGTGCCAGCAGCGTAGGGGGGACTGGACTCCCCTACGAGCAGTACTTC. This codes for CASSVGGTGLPYEQYF.

The CDR3 region is CAWAGSSGNTIYF. The CDR3, as DNA: TGTGCCTGGGCAGGGTCCTCTGGAAACACCATATATTTT. The rearrangement uses TRBV30 and TRBJ1-3; D may be TRBD1 (5 bases). Trimming took 5 bases from V and 0 from J, leaving 8 bases between them. Germline CDR1 reads GTSNPN; CDR2 reads SVGIG (reference sequence). The length of the CDR3 is 13 residues.

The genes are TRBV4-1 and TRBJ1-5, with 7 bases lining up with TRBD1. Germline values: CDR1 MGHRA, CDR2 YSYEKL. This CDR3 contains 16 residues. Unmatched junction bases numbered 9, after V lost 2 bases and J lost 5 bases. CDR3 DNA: TGCGCCAGCAGCCAACTTCCGGGACAGAGTCATCAGCCCCAGCATTTT. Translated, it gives CASSQLPGQSHQPQHF.

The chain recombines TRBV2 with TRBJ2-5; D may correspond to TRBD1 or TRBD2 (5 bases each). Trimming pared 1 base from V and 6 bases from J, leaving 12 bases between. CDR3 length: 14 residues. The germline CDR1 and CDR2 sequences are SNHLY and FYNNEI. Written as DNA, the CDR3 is TGTGCCAGCAGTGAAGGGGGCCCGGGGAAGACCCAGTACTTC. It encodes CASSEGGPGKTQYF.

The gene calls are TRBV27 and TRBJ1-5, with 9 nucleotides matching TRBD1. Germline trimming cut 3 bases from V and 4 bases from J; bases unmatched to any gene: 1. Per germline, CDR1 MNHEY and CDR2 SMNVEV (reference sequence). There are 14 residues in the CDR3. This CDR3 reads CASSFGQGNQPQHF. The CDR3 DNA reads TGTGCCAGCAGTTTCGGACAGGGGAATCAGCCCCAGCATTTT.

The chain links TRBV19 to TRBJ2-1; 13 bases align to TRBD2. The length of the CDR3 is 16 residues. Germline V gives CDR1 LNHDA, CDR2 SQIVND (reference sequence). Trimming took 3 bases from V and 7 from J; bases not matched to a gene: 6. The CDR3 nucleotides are TGTGCCAGTAGTATGAGGGGACTAGCGGGAACTAATGAGCAGTTCTTC. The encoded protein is CASSMRGLAGTNEQFF.

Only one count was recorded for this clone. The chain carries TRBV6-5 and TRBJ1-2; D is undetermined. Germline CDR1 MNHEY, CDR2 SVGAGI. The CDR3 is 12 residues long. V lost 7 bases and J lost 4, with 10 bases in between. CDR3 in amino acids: CASISSVYGYTF. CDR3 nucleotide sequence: TGTGCCAGCATCTCGTCGGTCTATGGCTACACCTTC.

The CDR3 sequence: CASSSPPYSSGNTIYF. Written as DNA, the CDR3 is TGTGCCAGCAGCTCCCCCCCCTATTCCTCTGGAAACACCATATATTTT. The V and J genes are TRBV7-9 and TRBJ1-3; no reliable D call. V was clipped by 4 bases and J by 0 bases, with 13 bases between them. The CDR3 contains 16 residues. Germline CDR1 SEHNR, CDR2 FQNEAQ (reference sequence).

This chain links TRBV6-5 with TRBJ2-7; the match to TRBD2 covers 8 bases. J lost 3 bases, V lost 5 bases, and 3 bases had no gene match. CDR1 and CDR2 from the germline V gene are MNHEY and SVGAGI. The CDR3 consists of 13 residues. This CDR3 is CASSTGLGYEQYF. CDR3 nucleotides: TGTGCCAGCAGTACGGGACTAGGCTACGAGCAGTACTTC.

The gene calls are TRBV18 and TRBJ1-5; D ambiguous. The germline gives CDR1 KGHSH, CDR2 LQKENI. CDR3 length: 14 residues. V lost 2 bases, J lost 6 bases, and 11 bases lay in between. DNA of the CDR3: TGTGCCAGCTCACCAACTTCCCCGCCTCAGCCCCAGCATTTT. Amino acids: CASSPTSPPQPQHF.

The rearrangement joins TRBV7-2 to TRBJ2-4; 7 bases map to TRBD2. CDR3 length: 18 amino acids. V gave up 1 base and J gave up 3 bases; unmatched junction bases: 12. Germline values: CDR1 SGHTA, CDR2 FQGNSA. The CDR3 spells CASSLEVWGGSLKNIQYF. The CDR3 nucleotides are TGTGCCAGCAGCTTAGAGGTGTGGGGCGGGAGTCTCAAAAACATTCAGTACTTC.

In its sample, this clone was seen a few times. The CDR3 coding sequence is TGCGCCAGCAGTGAGGCCGGACGCTCCATGGGTTATGGCTACACCTTC. Protein: CASSEAGRSMGYGYTF. The chain links TRBV10-2 to TRBJ1-2; unclear D gene. Germline values: CDR1 WSHSY, CDR2 SAAADI. There are 16 residues in the CDR3. V lost 2 bases and J lost 5, with 18 bases in between.

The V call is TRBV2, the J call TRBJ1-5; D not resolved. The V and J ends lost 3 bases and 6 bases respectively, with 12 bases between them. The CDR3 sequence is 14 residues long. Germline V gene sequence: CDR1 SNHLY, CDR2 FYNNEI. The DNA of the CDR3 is TGTGCCAGCAGTGACCGCCACGGGAGTCAGCCCCAGCATTTT. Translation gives CASSDRHGSQPQHF.

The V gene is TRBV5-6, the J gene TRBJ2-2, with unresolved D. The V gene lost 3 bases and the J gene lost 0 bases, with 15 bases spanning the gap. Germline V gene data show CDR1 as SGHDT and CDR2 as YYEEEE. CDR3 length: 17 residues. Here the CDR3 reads CASSWEPILTNTGELFF. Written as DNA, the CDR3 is TGTGCCAGCAGCTGGGAACCCATACTAACGAACACCGGGGAGCTGTTTTTT.

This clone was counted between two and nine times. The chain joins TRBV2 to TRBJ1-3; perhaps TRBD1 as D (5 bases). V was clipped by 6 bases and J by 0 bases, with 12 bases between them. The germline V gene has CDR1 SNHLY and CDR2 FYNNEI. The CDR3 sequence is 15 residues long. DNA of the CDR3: TGTGCCAGCAGAAGGATGGGGGACTCTGGAAACACCATATATTTT. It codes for CASRRMGDSGNTIYF.

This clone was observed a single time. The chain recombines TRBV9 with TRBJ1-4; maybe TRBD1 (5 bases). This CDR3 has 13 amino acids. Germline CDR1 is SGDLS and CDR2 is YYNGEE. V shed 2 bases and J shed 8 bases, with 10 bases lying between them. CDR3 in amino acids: CASSVGVGEKLFF. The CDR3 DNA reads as TGTGCCAGCAGCGTGGGGGTAGGGGAAAAACTGTTTTTT.

CDR3: CAWNPLAGGTQYF. CDR3 coding DNA: TGTGCCTGGAATCCCCTAGCGGGAGGTACGCAGTATTTT. The chain employs TRBV30 and TRBJ2-3, with TRBD2 matching 11 bases. The CDR3 is 13 residues long. Trimming at V came to 4 bases and at J to 8 bases, leaving 5 bases not matched to a gene. CDR1 and CDR2 (germline): GTSNPN, SVGIG (reference sequence).

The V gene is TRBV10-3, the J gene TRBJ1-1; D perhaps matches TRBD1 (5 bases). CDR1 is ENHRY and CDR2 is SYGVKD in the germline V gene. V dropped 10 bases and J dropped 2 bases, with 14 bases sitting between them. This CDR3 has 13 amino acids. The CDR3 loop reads CATVPTANTEAFF. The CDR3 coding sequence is TGTGCCACCGTCCCGACAGCAAACACTGAAGCTTTCTTT.

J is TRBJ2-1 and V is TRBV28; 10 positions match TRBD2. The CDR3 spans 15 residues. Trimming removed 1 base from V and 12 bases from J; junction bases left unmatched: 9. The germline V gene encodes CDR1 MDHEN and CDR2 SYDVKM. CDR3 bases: TGTGCCAGCAGTTTATTGTCCCTAGCGGGAGTTCCGCAGTTCTTC. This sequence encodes CASSLLSLAGVPQFF.

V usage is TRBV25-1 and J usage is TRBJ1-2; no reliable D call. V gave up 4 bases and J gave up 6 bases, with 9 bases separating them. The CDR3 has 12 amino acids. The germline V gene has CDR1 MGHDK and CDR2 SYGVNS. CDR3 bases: TGTGCCAGCAGTGGGAGTGGGGATGGCTACACCTTC. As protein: CASSGSGDGYTF.

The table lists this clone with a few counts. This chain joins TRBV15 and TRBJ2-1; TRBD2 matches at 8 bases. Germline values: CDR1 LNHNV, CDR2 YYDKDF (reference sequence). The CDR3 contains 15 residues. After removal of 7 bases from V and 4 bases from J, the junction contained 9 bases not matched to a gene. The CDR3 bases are TGTGCCACCAAAGTCGTAGCGGGACTGTACAATGAGCAGTTCTTC. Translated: CATKVVAGLYNEQFF.